Following are 11 T cell receptor beta chains from one sample sequenced in a study of blood T cell repertoires in COVID-19. Here immunoSEQ multiplex PCR was the method, and the copy in TCRdb shows in-frame clones only, minus some. The repertoire holds around 260,000 clones, 75% to 90% seen once, with under 2% in the top ten. The specimen was peripheral blood. These TCRs come from a young man with active or convalescent COVID-19.

The table lists this clone with a few counts. The chain has TRBV6-2 or TRBV6-3 and TRBJ1-2; a possible D gene is TRBD1 (5 bases). Germline assignment: CDR1 MNHEY and CDR2 SVGEGT. Trimming shortened V by 5 bases and J by 2 bases, and 12 bases separated the two germline ends. The CDR3 runs 14 residues. The CDR3: CASSGDFSNYGYTF. The CDR3 nucleotides are TGTGCCAGCAGTGGGGACTTTTCAAACTATGGCTACACCTTC.

The chain combines TRBV27 with TRBJ2-7, with TRBD2 identical over 13 bases. After removal of 6 bases from V and 0 bases from J, the junction contained 14 bases not matched to a gene. The CDR3 has 19 residues. Germline CDR1 is MNHEY and CDR2 is SMNVEV (reference sequence). The CDR3 loop is CASSGLGTSGDFLSYEQYF. CDR3 DNA: TGTGCCAGCAGCGGACTCGGGACTAGCGGGGACTTCCTCTCCTACGAGCAGTACTTC.

The chain carries TRBV7-9 and TRBJ2-7; 7 bases are a match to TRBD2. The junction had 10 bases not matched to a gene; V was cut back by 5 bases and J by 3 bases. Germline values: CDR1 SEHNR, CDR2 FQNEAQ (reference sequence). The CDR3 is 15 residues long. The CDR3 loop reads CASSTGSGFDYEQYF. The DNA of the CDR3 is TGTGCCAGCAGCACTGGTAGCGGGTTCGACTACGAGCAGTACTTC.

The rearrangement uses TRBV11-2 and TRBJ1-1; 8 bases agree with TRBD1. CDR3 size: 15 residues. Per the germline V gene, CDR1 is SGHAT and CDR2 is FQNNGV. V gave up 5 bases and J gave up 5 bases; unmatched junction bases: 10. The CDR3 DNA follows: TGTGCCAGCAGCGAACCGGGACAGGATCTGACTGAAGCTTTCTTT. Its protein product is CASSEPGQDLTEAFF.

The chain joins TRBV6-5 to TRBJ1-1, with 9 bases fitting TRBD1. There are 14 residues in the CDR3. After removal of 6 bases from V and 5 bases from J, the junction contained 7 bases not matched to a gene. The V gene's germline CDR1 is MNHEY and CDR2 SVGAGI. CDR3 sequence: CASRRTGGWTEAFF. CDR3 bases: TGTGCCAGCAGACGTACAGGGGGCTGGACTGAAGCTTTCTTT.

V is TRBV4-1 and J is TRBJ2-3; TRBD2 agrees at 8 bases. This CDR3 is built from 18 residues. Trimming removed 1 base from V and 3 bases from J; junction bases left unmatched: 12. Germline V lookup: CDR1 MGHRA, CDR2 YSYEKL. The DNA of the CDR3 is TGCGCCAGCAGCCAAGCCCCCAGGGCTGCGGGGGGTACAGATACGCAGTATTTT. It yields the protein CASSQAPRAAGGTDTQYF.

This rearrangement joins TRBV30 to TRBJ1-2, with 7 bases lining up with TRBD1. Germline V gene sequence: CDR1 GTSNPN, CDR2 SVGIG (reference sequence). The CDR3 loop spans 13 amino acids. V was clipped by 7 bases and J by 6 bases; unmatched bases: 11. The CDR3 DNA reads as TGTGCCTTCACCCCTCAGGGGGTCGATGGCTACACCTTC. It codes for CAFTPQGVDGYTF. Full variable domain (outside the CDR3, taken from reference TRBV30 and TRBJ1-2): SQTIHQWPATLVQPVGSPLSLECTVEGTSNPNLYWYRQAAGRGLQLLFYSVGIGQISSEVPQNLSASRPQDRQFILSSKKLLLSDSGFYLCAFTPQGVDGYTFGSGTRLTVV.

The J gene is TRBJ1-2, the V gene TRBV6-4, with D possibly TRBD1 on 5 matching bases. The ends were cut back, 4 bases at V and 13 bases at J, with 19 bases in the middle. Germline CDR1 MRHNA, CDR2 SNTAGT. The CDR3 is 13 residues long. The CDR3 sequence: CASSGTHSELRTF. In DNA, the CDR3 is TGTGCCAGCAGTGGGACACATTCGGAACTTCGCACCTTC.

V usage is TRBV7-8 and J usage is TRBJ2-3; 9 bases match TRBD2. The CDR3 covers 15 residues. V lost 5 bases, J lost 5 bases, and 8 bases stayed unmatched. The V gene's germline CDR1 is SGHVS and CDR2 FQNEAQ. DNA for the CDR3: TGTGCCAGCAGCCCCCGCCGACTAGCGGAAGATACGCAGTATTTT. It encodes CASSPRRLAEDTQYF. The full variable domain, rest sourced from reference TRBV7-8 and TRBJ2-3, is GAGVSQSPRYKVAKRGQDVALRCDPISGHVSLFWYQQALGQGPEFLTYFQNEAQLDKSGLPSDRFFAERPEGSVSTLKIQRTQQEDSAVYLCASSPRRLAEDTQYFGPGTRLTVL.

The rearrangement joins TRBV10-2 to TRBJ1-4, with 10 bases that match TRBD1. The germline CDR1 and CDR2 sequences are WSHSY and SAAADI. The J segment lost 3 bases and the V segment lost 4 bases, leaving 11 bases of the junction unmatched. The CDR3 sequence is 18 residues long. CDR3 bases: TGCGCCAGCAGTGCTATCCCGGGACAGGGGATGCCTAATGAAAAACTGTTTTTT. Its protein is CASSAIPGQGMPNEKLFF.

The V gene is TRBV10-1, the J gene TRBJ2-1; TRBD1 might be the D (7 bases). V was cut by 4 bases and J by 13 bases, with 14 bases left in between. The V gene's germline CDR1 is WNHNN and CDR2 SYGVQD (reference sequence). The CDR3 covers 12 residues. The CDR3 sequence: CASSGQGGRQFF. CDR3 sequence (DNA): TGCGCCAGCAGTGGACAGGGAGGACGTCAGTTCTTC.